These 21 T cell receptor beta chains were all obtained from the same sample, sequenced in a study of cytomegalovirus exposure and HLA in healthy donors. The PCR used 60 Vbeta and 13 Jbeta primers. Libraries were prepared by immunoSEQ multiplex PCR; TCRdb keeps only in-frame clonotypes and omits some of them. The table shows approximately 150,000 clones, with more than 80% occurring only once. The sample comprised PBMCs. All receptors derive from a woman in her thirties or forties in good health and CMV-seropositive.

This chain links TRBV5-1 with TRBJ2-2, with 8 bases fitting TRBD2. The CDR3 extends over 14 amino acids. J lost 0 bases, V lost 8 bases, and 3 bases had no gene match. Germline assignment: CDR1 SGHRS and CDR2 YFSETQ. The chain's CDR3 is CASKREPNTGELFF. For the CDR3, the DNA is TGCGCCAGTAAGCGGGAGCCGAACACCGGGGAGCTGTTTTTT.

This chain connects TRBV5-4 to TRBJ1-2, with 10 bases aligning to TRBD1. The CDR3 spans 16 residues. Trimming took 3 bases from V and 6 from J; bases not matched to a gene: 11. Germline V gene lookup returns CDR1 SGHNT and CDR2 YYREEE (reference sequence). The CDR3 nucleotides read TGTGCCAGCAGCTCCATTCGGACAGGGGGATTCAATGGCTACACCTTC. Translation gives CASSSIRTGGFNGYTF.

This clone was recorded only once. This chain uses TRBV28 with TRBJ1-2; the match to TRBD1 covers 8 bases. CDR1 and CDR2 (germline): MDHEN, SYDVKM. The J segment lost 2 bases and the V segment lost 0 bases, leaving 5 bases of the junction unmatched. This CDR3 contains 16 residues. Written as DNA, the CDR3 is TGTGCCAGCAGTTTATGGGTTGGACAGGGCAACTATGGCTACACCTTC. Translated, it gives CASSLWVGQGNYGYTF.

CDR3 in amino acids: CASSWDDRGRDTQYF. CDR3 in DNA: TGTGCCAGCAGCTGGGACGACAGGGGCCGGGATACGCAGTATTTT. V is TRBV5-6 and J is TRBJ2-3; TRBD1 matches at 8 bases. The CDR3 length is 15 residues. V trimming: 3 bases; J trimming: 6 bases; junction bases outside the gene matches: 9. Germline assignment: CDR1 SGHDT and CDR2 YYEEEE. The whole variable domain, filled in from reference TRBV5-6 and TRBJ2-3, reads DAGVTQSPTHLIKTRGQQVTLRCSPKSGHDTVSWYQQALGQGPQFIFQYYEEEERQRGNFPDRFSGHQFPNYSSELNVNALLLGDSALYLCASSWDDRGRDTQYFGPGTRLTVL.

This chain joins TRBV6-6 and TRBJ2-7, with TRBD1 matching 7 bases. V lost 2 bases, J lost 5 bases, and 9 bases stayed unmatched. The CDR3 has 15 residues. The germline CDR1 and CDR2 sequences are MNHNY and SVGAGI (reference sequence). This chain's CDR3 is CASSYRPTGLDEQYF. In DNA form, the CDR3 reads TGTGCCAGCAGTTACCGCCCGACAGGGTTAGACGAGCAGTACTTC.

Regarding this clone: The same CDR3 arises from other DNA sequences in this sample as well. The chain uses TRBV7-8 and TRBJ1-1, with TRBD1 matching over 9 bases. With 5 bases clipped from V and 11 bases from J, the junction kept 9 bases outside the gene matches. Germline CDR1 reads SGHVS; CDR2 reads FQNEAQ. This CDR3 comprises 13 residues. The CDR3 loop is CASSRQGELEAFF. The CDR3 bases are TGTGCCAGCAGCCGACAGGGGGAACTTGAGGCTTTCTTT.

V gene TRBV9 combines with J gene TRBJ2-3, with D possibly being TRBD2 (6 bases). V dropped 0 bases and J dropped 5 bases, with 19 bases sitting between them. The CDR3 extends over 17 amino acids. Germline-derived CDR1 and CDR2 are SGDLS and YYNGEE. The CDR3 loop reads CASSVGGGTGERDTQYF. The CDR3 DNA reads TGTGCCAGCAGCGTAGGTGGAGGGACGGGGGAAAGAGATACGCAGTATTTT.

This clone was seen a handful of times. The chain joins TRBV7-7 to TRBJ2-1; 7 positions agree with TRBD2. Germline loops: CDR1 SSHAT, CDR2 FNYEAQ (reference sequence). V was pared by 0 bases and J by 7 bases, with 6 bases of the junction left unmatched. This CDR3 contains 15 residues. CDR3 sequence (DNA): TGTGCCAGCAGCTTAGCAGGACTAGAGAGGAATGAGCAGTTCTTC. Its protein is CASSLAGLERNEQFF. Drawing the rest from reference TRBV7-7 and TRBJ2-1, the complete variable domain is GAGVSQSPRYKVTKRGQDVTLRCDPISSHATLYWYQQALGQGPEFLTYFNYEAQPDKSGLPSDRFSAERPEGSISTLTIQRTEQRDSAMYRCASSLAGLERNEQFFGPGTRLTVL.

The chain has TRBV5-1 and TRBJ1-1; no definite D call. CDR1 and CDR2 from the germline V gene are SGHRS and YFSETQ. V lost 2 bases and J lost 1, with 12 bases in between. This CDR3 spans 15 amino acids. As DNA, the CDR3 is TGCGCCAGCAGCTTACCAGGCAGGTCGAACACTGAAGCTTTCTTT. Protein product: CASSLPGRSNTEAFF.

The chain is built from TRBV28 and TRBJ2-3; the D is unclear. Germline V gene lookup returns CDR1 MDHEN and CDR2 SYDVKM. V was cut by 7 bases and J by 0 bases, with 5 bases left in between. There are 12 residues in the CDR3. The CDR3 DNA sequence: TGTGCCAGCACCGTTAGCACAGATACGCAGTATTTT. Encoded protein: CASTVSTDTQYF.

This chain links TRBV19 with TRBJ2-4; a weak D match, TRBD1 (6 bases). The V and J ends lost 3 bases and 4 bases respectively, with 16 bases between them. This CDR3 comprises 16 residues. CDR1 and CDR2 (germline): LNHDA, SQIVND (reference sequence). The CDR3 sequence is CASSILGASKKNIQYF. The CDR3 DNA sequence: TGTGCCAGTAGTATTTTGGGGGCCTCGAAAAAAAACATTCAGTACTTC.

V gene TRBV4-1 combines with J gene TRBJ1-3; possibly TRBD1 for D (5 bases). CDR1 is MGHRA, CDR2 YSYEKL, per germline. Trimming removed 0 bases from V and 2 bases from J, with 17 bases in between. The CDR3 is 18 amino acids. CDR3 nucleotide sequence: TGCGCCAGCAGCCAAGACAGAAATTACAGGATCCCTGGAAACACCATATATTTT. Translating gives CASSQDRNYRIPGNTIYF.

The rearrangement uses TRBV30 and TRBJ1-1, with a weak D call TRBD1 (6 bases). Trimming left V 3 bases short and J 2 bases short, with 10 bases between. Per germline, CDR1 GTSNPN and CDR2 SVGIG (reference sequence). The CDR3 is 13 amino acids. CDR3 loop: CAWSGQSNTEAFF. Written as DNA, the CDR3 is TGTGCCTGGAGCGGACAGTCTAACACTGAAGCTTTCTTT.

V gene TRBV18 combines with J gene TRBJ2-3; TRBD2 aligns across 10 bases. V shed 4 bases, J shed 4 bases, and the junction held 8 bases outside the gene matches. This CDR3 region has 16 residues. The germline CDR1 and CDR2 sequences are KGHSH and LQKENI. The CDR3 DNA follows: TGTGCCAGCTCACGGAACCCCGGGACTAGCGCAGATACGCAGTATTTT. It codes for CASSRNPGTSADTQYF.

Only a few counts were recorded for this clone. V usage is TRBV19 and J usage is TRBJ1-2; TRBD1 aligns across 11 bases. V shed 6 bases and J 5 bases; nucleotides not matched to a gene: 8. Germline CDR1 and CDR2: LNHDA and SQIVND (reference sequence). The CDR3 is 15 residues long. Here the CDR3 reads CASSLSGTGGYGYTF. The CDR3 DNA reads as TGTGCCAGTAGCCTCTCCGGGACAGGGGGTTATGGCTACACCTTC.

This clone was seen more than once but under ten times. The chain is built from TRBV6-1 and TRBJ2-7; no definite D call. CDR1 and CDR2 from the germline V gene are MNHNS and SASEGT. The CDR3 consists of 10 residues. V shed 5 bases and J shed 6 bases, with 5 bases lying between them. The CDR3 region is CASSLAEQYF. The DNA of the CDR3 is TGTGCCAGCAGTTTGGCCGAGCAGTACTTC.

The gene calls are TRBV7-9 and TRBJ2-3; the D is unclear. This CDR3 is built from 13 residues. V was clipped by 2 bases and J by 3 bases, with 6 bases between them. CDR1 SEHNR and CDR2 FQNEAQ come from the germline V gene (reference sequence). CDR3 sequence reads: CASSLPRTDTQYF. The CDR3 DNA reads TGTGCCAGCAGCTTACCCCGGACAGATACGCAGTATTTT.

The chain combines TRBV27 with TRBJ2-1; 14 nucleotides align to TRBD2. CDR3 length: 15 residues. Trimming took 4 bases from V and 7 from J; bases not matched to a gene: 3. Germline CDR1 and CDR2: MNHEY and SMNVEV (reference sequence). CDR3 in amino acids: CASSSGTSGSNEQFF. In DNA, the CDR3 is TGTGCCAGCAGTTCCGGGACTAGCGGGAGTAATGAGCAGTTCTTC.

This chain's CDR3 is CASSLEAGGLADTQYF. The CDR3 DNA follows: TGCGCCAGCAGCTTGGAGGCGGGAGGGTTAGCAGATACGCAGTATTTT. V is TRBV5-1 and J is TRBJ2-3; 9 nucleotides line up with TRBD2. Germline values: CDR1 SGHRS, CDR2 YFSETQ. After removal of 0 bases from V and 4 bases from J, the junction contained 6 bases not matched to a gene. CDR3 length: 16 amino acids.

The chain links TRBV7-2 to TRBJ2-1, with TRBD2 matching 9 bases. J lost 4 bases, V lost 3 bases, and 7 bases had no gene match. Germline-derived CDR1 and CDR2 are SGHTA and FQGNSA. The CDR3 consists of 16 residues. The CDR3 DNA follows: TGTGCCAGCAGCTTTACTAGCGGGTCCGGTTACAATGAGCAGTTCTTC. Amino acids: CASSFTSGSGYNEQFF.

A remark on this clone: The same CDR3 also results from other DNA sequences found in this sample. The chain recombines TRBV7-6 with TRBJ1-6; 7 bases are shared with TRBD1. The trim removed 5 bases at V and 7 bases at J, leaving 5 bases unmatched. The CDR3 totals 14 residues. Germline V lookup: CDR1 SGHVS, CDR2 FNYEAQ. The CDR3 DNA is TGTGCCAGCAGCCTAGACAGGGTCAATTCACCCCTCCACTTT. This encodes CASSLDRVNSPLHF.